This TCR beta chain was profiled in a study of CXCR3-negative and CXCR3-positive naive CD8 T cells (dated by TCRdb to between 2018 and 2020). Broadly, across the study: In total, some 140 million TRB reads were obtained, corresponding to roughly 1.5 +/- 0.3 million reads per library. TRBV-TRBJ cluster analysis included naive subsets from 5 donors and memory cells from 3 donors. Diversity and physicochemical repertoire analyses covered about a dozen donors pooled from two independent experiments.

Remarks on this clonotype: The clone's antigen remains unknown.

CDR1 and CDR2 (LNHDA, SQIVND) derive from the germline V gene (reference sequence). The CDR3 covers 15 residues, taking in both the cysteine and the phenylalanine. Only the protein sequence is given. Overall study results and their limits: Freshly isolated PBMCs were used for most assays because CXCR3 expression went down partially after cryopreservation. TRBV-TRBJ usage was similar between naive CXCR3-negative and CXCR3-positive cells from the same donor, while memory cells showed distinct patterns. Both naive subsets had comparably high repertoire diversity, while memory CD8+ T cells had much lower repertoire diversity. Because surface CD5, which is linked to self-reactivity in mice, was comparable between the naive subsets, TCR interaction strength was also inferred from the physicochemical properties of TRB CDR3s. TRB CDR3s from CXCR3-positive naive cells showed higher hydrophobicity (lower Kidera factor 4), lower energy, and higher strength and volume indices than CXCR3-negative naive cells.

The sequencing machine was a NextSeq 550. The Human TCR Profiling Kit (MiLaboratory) was used to prepare UMI-labeled 5' RACE TRB cDNA libraries. The full amount of extracted RNA was used for cDNA synthesis, and the full amount of resulting cDNA was used for PCR amplification. Libraries were prepared in parallel with an identical number of PCR cycles. Regarding the original processing steps: With a minimum of two reads required per UMI, MIGEC and MiXCR pulled out about 50,000 +/- 10,000 unique UMI-labeled TRB cDNA molecules from each library. Each library averaged roughly 40,000 +/- 10,000 functional in-frame TRB CDR3 nucleotide clonotypes without stop codons. Diversity metrics, including normalized Shannon-Wiener and Chao1, were computed in VDJtools after downsampling to 5000 UMI-labeled TRB molecules per sample. For the central five CDR3 residues, VDJtools calculated physicochemical properties weighted by clonotype size, namely interaction energy, strength, volume and Kidera factor 4. TCRdb reprocessed the reads, and each CDR3 protein sequence is entered once, without DNA. What appears here as the V and J calls and clone size reflects TCRdb's work, not the paper's. For this sample, the table gives some 60,000 distinct CDR3 sequences. The ten largest clonotypes hold roughly 0.5% of the sample.

Each CD8+ T cell subset was flow-sorted in triplicate, with roughly 300,000 cells per subset placed directly into RLT lysis buffer. To keep memory contaminants out, a stringent definition of naive CD8+ T cells was applied: CD45RO-CCR7+CD27+CD95-. Standard density gradient centrifugation was used to isolate peripheral blood mononuclear cells from buffy coats. A FACSAria III was used to flow-sort naive CXCR3-negative and CXCR3-positive CD8+ T cells. An RNeasy Mini Kit was used to extract total RNA from the sorted cells. This receptor was taken from a human donor in good health. Some clones in this sample may be carry-over from other donors' samples. The sequence is built from TRBV19 and TRBJ2-3; TCRdb calls TRBD1, which cannot be checked without DNA. Input material: naive CXCR3+ CD8+ T cells from blood. This specimen's cell subset or site label, interpreted: CD45RO-CCR7+CD27+CD95- naive CD8+ T cells expressing CXCR3 (TNR3+). The CDR3 reads as follows: CASSTPPGTADTQYF.